These 27 T cell receptor beta chains originate from one sample sequenced in a study of blood T cell repertoires in COVID-19. Some clones are missing from TCRdb's copy, which holds only in-frame ones; the method was immunoSEQ multiplex PCR. There are 150,000 to 200,000 clones in the sample; more than 75% occur only once, and about a sixth lies in the top ten. Sequenced material: PBMCs or T cells enriched from blood (not recorded which). The receptors were gathered from a woman aged 45-60 years with acute COVID-19.

Of note for this clone: The sample holds other DNA sequences that translate to the same CDR3. The chain has TRBV18 and TRBJ1-5; 10 bases match TRBD1. V dropped 3 bases and J dropped 4; count of bases not matched to a gene: 6. Germline V gene lookup returns CDR1 KGHSH and CDR2 LQKENI. The CDR3 is 16 amino acids. This CDR3 is CASSPQDRGSNQPQHF. CDR3 bases: TGTGCCAGCTCACCCCAGGACAGGGGGAGTAATCAGCCCCAGCATTTT.

The chain is built from TRBV11-2 and TRBJ2-7; 7 nucleotides line up with TRBD1. CDR3 length: 13 residues. The ends lost 6 bases at V and 3 bases at J; junction bases unmatched: 5. Per germline, CDR1 SGHAT and CDR2 FQNNGV. The DNA for the CDR3 is TGTGCCAGCAGTCAAGGACAGGACTACGAGCAGTACGTC. Protein product: CASSQGQDYEQYV.

The V and J genes are TRBV14 and TRBJ2-4, with 8 bases matching TRBD2. Germline trimming cut 3 bases from V and 8 bases from J; bases unmatched to any gene: 9. This CDR3 contains 15 residues. Germline V CDR1 and CDR2: SGHDN, FVKESK. This CDR3 is CASSQDAGGVHIQYF. CDR3 bases: TGTGCCAGCAGCCAGGACGCCGGGGGGGTGCACATTCAGTACTTC.

The rearrangement uses TRBV29-1 and TRBJ2-3; TRBD2 matches at 7 bases. This CDR3 region has 15 residues. Germline lookup yields CDR1 SQVTM and CDR2 ANQGSEA. Trimming removed 4 bases from V and 5 bases from J; junction bases left unmatched: 12. The CDR3 loop reads CSVAPPLGRGDTQYF. CDR3 nucleotide sequence: TGCAGCGTTGCCCCCCCACTTGGGAGGGGAGATACGCAGTATTTT.

Many counts were recorded for this clone. The genes are TRBV28 and TRBJ2-1; TRBD1 matches at 9 bases. CDR1 is MDHEN, CDR2 SYDVKM, per germline. The trim removed 5 bases at V and 12 bases at J, leaving 5 bases unmatched. The CDR3 extends over 12 amino acids. Here the CDR3 DNA reads TGTGCCAGCAGTACACAGGGGGCAAGGCAGTTCTTC. Protein: CASSTQGARQFF.

This chain uses TRBV11-1 with TRBJ2-2, with TRBD1 identical over 8 bases. Germline V gives CDR1 SGHAT, CDR2 FQDESV (reference sequence). This CDR3 has 15 amino acids. V shed 4 bases, J shed 5 bases, and the junction held 6 bases outside the gene matches. The CDR3 DNA reads TGTGCCAGCAGCTCCCGGACAGGGTGGACCGGGGAGCTGTTTTTT. As protein: CASSSRTGWTGELFF.

The V call is TRBV4-3, the J call TRBJ1-2, with D maybe TRBD1 (6 bases). Germline V lookup: CDR1 LGHNA, CDR2 YSLEER. Trimming stripped 1 base from V and 6 bases from J, with 18 bases between. The CDR3 length is 16 residues. Here the CDR3 DNA reads TGCGCCAGCAGCCAAGGGAATGTCGGGGGGCTTGATGGCTACACCTTC. Its protein is CASSQGNVGGLDGYTF.

The chain carries TRBV10-3 and TRBJ1-2; weak D call: TRBD1 (6 bases). Germline lookup yields CDR1 ENHRY and CDR2 SYGVKD. There are 14 residues in the CDR3. V lost 2 bases, J lost 4 bases, and 11 bases lay in between. The CDR3 DNA sequence: TGTGCCATCAGTGAGGCTACAGGGACCTATGGCTACACCTTC. Residues: CAISEATGTYGYTF.

The gene calls are TRBV14 and TRBJ2-3; D is undetermined. The V and J ends lost 1 base and 5 bases respectively, with 7 bases between them. Per germline, CDR1 SGHDN and CDR2 FVKESK. The CDR3 sequence is 13 residues long. CDR3 sequence reads: CASSQGIRDTQYF. The CDR3 DNA sequence: TGTGCCAGCAGCCAAGGAATTAGAGATACGCAGTATTTT.

The chain recombines TRBV5-1 with TRBJ2-1, with unresolved D. V dropped 7 bases and J dropped 1 base, with 15 bases sitting between them. Germline V gene lookup returns CDR1 SGHRS and CDR2 YFSETQ. The CDR3 has 15 amino acids. DNA of the CDR3: TGCGCCAGCCATGGCCCCGCAGGTTCCTACAATGAGCAGTTCTTC. Translating it yields CASHGPAGSYNEQFF.

The CDR3 spells CASRRDRGVYGYTF. The CDR3 coding sequence is TGTGCCAGCAGGAGAGACAGGGGTGTTTATGGCTACACCTTC. This chain uses TRBV6-5 with TRBJ1-2, with TRBD1 identical over 8 bases. After removal of 6 bases from V and 5 bases from J, the junction contained 8 bases not matched to a gene. Germline CDR1 is MNHEY and CDR2 is SVGAGI. The CDR3 extends over 14 amino acids.

V is TRBV28 and J is TRBJ1-1; D uncertain. V was cut by 7 bases and J by 1 base, with 13 bases left in between. CDR1 and CDR2 from the germline V gene are MDHEN and SYDVKM. The CDR3 runs 14 residues. The CDR3 bases are TGTGCCAGCATCCCACTAAAGCAGAACACTGAAGCTTTCTTT. Protein sequence: CASIPLKQNTEAFF. The complete variable domain, with remaining parts taken from reference TRBV28 and TRBJ1-1, reads DVKVTQSSRYLVKRTGEKVFLECVQDMDHENMFWYRQDPGLGLRLIYFSYDVKMKEKGDIPEGYSVSREKKERFSLILESASTNQTSMYLCASIPLKQNTEAFFGQGTRLTVV.

This clone was seen more than once but under ten times. This chain uses TRBV19 with TRBJ1-2, with no clear D. V was shortened by 11 bases and J by 2 bases, with 12 bases between the two germline ends. The V gene's germline CDR1 is LNHDA and CDR2 SQIVND (reference sequence). The CDR3 length is 12 residues. The CDR3 protein is CAGRGPNYGYTF. The CDR3 DNA follows: TGTGCCGGGAGAGGACCGAACTATGGCTACACCTTC. Using reference TRBV19 and TRBJ1-2 for the parts outside the CDR3, the full variable domain is DGGITQSPKYLFRKEGQNVTLSCEQNLNHDAMYWYRQDPGQGLRLIYYSQIVNDFQKGDIAEGYSVSREKKESFPLTVTSAQKNPTAFYLCAGRGPNYGYTFGSGTRLTVV.

In DNA form, the CDR3 reads TGTGCCAGTAGTACTCCGTATTCCGGGACAGGGACCACTGAAGCTTTCTTT. Protein sequence: CASSTPYSGTGTTEAFF. The V gene is TRBV19, the J gene TRBJ1-1; 9 nucleotides align to TRBD1. Germline CDR1 and CDR2: LNHDA and SQIVND (reference sequence). The CDR3 loop spans 17 amino acids. The V gene end was trimmed by 4 bases and the J gene end by 4 bases; junction bases not matched to a gene: 13.

Only one count was recorded for this clone. The chain employs TRBV24-1 and TRBJ1-3; no definite D call. V dropped 5 bases and J dropped 6 bases, with 10 bases sitting between them. In germline, CDR1 is KGHDR, CDR2 SFDVKD. This CDR3 has 13 residues. The CDR3 is CATSASGINTIYF. In DNA form, the CDR3 reads TGTGCCACCAGTGCCTCCGGGATAAACACCATATATTTT.

Remarks on this clone: The identical CDR3 is also encoded by other nucleotide sequences in the sample. The chain employs TRBV6-5 and TRBJ1-6; 8 bases line up with TRBD1. V lost 2 bases and J lost 7; bases outside the gene matches: 4. Germline V gives CDR1 MNHEY, CDR2 SVGAGI. The CDR3 is 15 residues long. CDR3 coding DNA: TGTGCCAGCAGTTACGGGCAGGGGGCGAATTCACCCCTCCACTTT. The encoded protein is CASSYGQGANSPLHF.

The V gene is TRBV3-1 (or the pseudogene TRBV3-2), the J gene TRBJ2-1; TRBD2 might be the D (7 bases). CDR3 length: 14 residues. Germline CDR1 reads LGHDT; CDR2 reads YNNKEL (reference sequence). The germline V and J ends were trimmed by 0 bases and 10 bases, with 13 bases remaining between them. The CDR3 sequence is CASSQDRGAGEQFF. The CDR3 bases are TGTGCCAGCAGCCAAGATCGGGGGGCCGGCGAGCAGTTCTTC.

The V gene is TRBV9, the J gene TRBJ2-2, with 8 bases aligning to TRBD2. The germline V gene has CDR1 SGDLS and CDR2 YYNGEE. This CDR3 region has 17 residues. V gave up 0 bases and J gave up 2 bases; unmatched junction bases: 6. The CDR3 protein is CASSVDTSGPNTGELFF. The CDR3 region has the DNA TGTGCCAGCAGCGTAGACACTAGCGGTCCCAACACCGGGGAGCTGTTTTTT.

This clone was found a few times. The chain joins TRBV5-4 to TRBJ1-2; maybe TRBD1 (6 bases). The CDR3 runs to 14 residues. Germline CDR1 is SGHNT and CDR2 is YYREEE (reference sequence). The V gene lost 4 bases and the J gene lost 2 bases, with 12 bases spanning the gap. CDR3: CASSPTGFNYGYTF. The DNA of the CDR3 is TGTGCCAGCAGCCCTACAGGGTTCAACTATGGCTACACCTTC.

This chain links TRBV2 with TRBJ1-5; D call uncertain. This CDR3 has 15 amino acids. Germline V gives CDR1 SNHLY, CDR2 FYNNEI. V lost 4 bases, J lost 5 bases, and 15 bases lay in between. The CDR3 DNA follows: TGTGCCAGCAGTGGGTCTGGCAGTGGTCATCAGCCCCAGCATTTT. Protein sequence: CASSGSGSGHQPQHF.

The table lists this clone with many counts. The genes are TRBV5-4 and TRBJ2-3; 7 bases fit TRBD2. Germline CDR1 SGHNT, CDR2 YYREEE (reference sequence). V trimming: 3 bases; J trimming: 0 bases; junction bases outside the gene matches: 7. The length of the CDR3 is 16 residues. DNA for the CDR3: TGTGCCAGCAGCTGGCGGCGGGGGTCTAGCACAGATACGCAGTATTTT. Its protein product is CASSWRRGSSTDTQYF.

The chain recombines TRBV5-6 with TRBJ1-2, with TRBD1 identical over 9 bases. CDR3 length equals 16 residues. V was pared by 2 bases and J by 12 bases, with 17 bases of the junction left unmatched. CDR1 is SGHDT, CDR2 YYEEEE, per germline. The chain's CDR3 is CASSLLRDRGLYWDTF. The DNA of the CDR3 is TGTGCCAGCAGCTTACTCCGAGACAGGGGGTTGTATTGGGACACCTTC.

The chain employs TRBV7-2 and TRBJ2-5; 9 positions agree with TRBD2. Germline V gene data show CDR1 as SGHTA and CDR2 as FQGNSA. The CDR3 extends over 15 amino acids. J gave up 4 bases and V 5 bases, and 8 bases lay outside the gene matches. This CDR3 reads CASSLAGGSVETQYF. The CDR3 DNA reads TGTGCCAGCAGCCTGGCGGGGGGGAGCGTAGAGACCCAGTACTTC.

This chain uses TRBV7-9 with TRBJ2-5; 7 nucleotides align to TRBD1. The CDR3 length is 15 residues. V lost 5 bases to trimming and J lost 2 bases; unmatched junction nucleotides: 8. Germline CDR1 is SEHNR and CDR2 is FQNEAQ (reference sequence). The CDR3 nucleotides are TGTGCCAGCAGCATTCTCCTGGGACAGCAAGAGACCCAGTACTTC. Its translation: CASSILLGQQETQYF.

The rearrangement uses TRBV14 and TRBJ2-7, with TRBD2 matching 8 bases. The CDR3 has 16 amino acids. Unmatched junction bases numbered 11, after V lost 4 bases and J lost 3 bases. Germline lookup yields CDR1 SGHDN and CDR2 FVKESK. This chain's CDR3 is CASSPIPGGPFYEQYV. The CDR3 DNA is TGTGCCAGCAGCCCCATACCGGGGGGGCCCTTCTACGAGCAGTACGTC.

The chain is built from TRBV19 and TRBJ1-5; 7 bases agree with TRBD1. Germline CDR1 and CDR2: LNHDA and SQIVND (reference sequence). This CDR3 spans 17 amino acids. The V and J ends lost 1 base and 3 bases, in that order; junction bases with no gene match: 9. The CDR3 sequence is CASSIVGTGQINQPQHF. The CDR3 DNA reads as TGTGCCAGTAGTATAGTTGGTACGGGACAGATCAATCAGCCCCAGCATTTT.

This clone was detected a few times. The chain carries TRBV24-1 and TRBJ2-2, with D perhaps TRBD1 (5 bases). The V gene's germline CDR1 is KGHDR and CDR2 SFDVKD. With 6 bases removed from V and 0 bases from J, the gap between germline ends came to 13 bases. The CDR3 has 16 residues. The CDR3 is CATSPRPTANTGELFF. For the CDR3, the DNA is TGTGCCACCAGTCCACGACCGACAGCGAACACCGGGGAGCTGTTTTTT.